The next 20 T cell receptor beta chains were all read from a single sample in a study of blood T cell repertoires in COVID-19 (dated by TCRdb to 2020 to 2021). Library preparation used the immunoSEQ multiplex PCR assay. The clones in this table, taken by TCRdb from immuneACCESS, are in-frame only. Not every clone is retained; where verified, under half of the shortfall comes from an unresolved V gene, and the cause of the rest is unknown. This sample is represented by 40,000 to 50,000 clones; over 60% of them were singletons. The ten largest clones add up to 28% of the sample. Sequenced sample: peripheral blood. Source of these receptors: a woman in her 70s with acute or convalescent COVID-19.

The gene calls are TRBV5-5 and TRBJ2-7; 9 bases align to TRBD1. The CDR3 has 16 amino acids. Germline V gives CDR1 SGHKS, CDR2 YYEKEE (reference sequence). J lost 1 base, V lost 4 bases, and 9 bases had no gene match. CDR3 region: CASSLPRDRESYEQYF. The CDR3 DNA sequence: TGTGCCAGCAGCCTGCCCCGGGACAGGGAGTCCTACGAGCAGTACTTC.

This chain joins TRBV5-1 and TRBJ1-4; D may be TRBD1 (6 bases). The CDR3 runs 16 residues. Germline loops: CDR1 SGHRS, CDR2 YFSETQ. With 0 bases removed from V and 4 bases from J, the gap between germline ends came to 13 bases. CDR3 region: CASSLAPGAFNEKLFF. The CDR3 DNA reads as TGCGCCAGCAGCTTGGCCCCAGGGGCCTTTAATGAAAAACTGTTTTTT. The full variable domain, completed using reference TRBV5-1 and TRBJ1-4, is KAGVTQTPRYLIKTRGQQVTLSCSPISGHRSVSWYQQTPGQGLQFLFEYFSETQRNKGNFPGRFSGRQFSNSRSEMNVSTLELGDSALYLCASSLAPGAFNEKLFFGSGTQLSVL.

This chain uses TRBV28 with TRBJ1-5, with 8 bases lining up with TRBD1. Germline V CDR1 and CDR2: MDHEN, SYDVKM. The CDR3 covers 15 residues. V shed 5 bases, J shed 7 bases, and the junction held 10 bases outside the gene matches. CDR3 loop: CASSLGQGFRQPQHF. The CDR3 DNA reads TGTGCCAGCAGTCTCGGACAGGGTTTTAGACAGCCCCAGCATTTT.

As regards this clone: The junction and the germline gene differ at one end; a read error may be behind it. V is TRBV7-7 and J is TRBJ2-1; the match to TRBD2 covers 12 bases. Germline V gives CDR1 SSHAT, CDR2 FNYEAQ (reference sequence). The CDR3 is 16 residues long. The CDR3 reads CASSFSTSGRLDEQFF. The CDR3 nucleotides read TGTGCTAGCAGCTTCTCGACTAGCGGGAGATTAGACGAGCAGTTCTTC.

The chain uses TRBV29-1 and TRBJ2-2, with D possibly TRBD1 on 6 matching bases. The length of the CDR3 is 15 residues. V dropped 7 bases and J dropped 6 bases, with 21 bases sitting between them. Germline V CDR1 and CDR2: SQVTM, ANQGSEA. The CDR3 bases are TGCAGCGCCACTATGCTTGGGGGCCCCGCCGGGGAGCTGTTTTTT. This sequence encodes CSATMLGGPAGELFF.

This clone was counted at least ten times. The chain joins TRBV5-6 to TRBJ1-3; D perhaps matches TRBD1 (5 bases). The germline V gene has CDR1 SGHDT and CDR2 YYEEEE. V was clipped by 2 bases and J by 7 bases, with 10 bases between them. The CDR3 runs 13 residues. CDR3 sequence: CASSLLQANTIYF. Written as DNA, the CDR3 is TGTGCCAGCAGCTTACTACAGGCCAACACCATATATTTT.

V gene TRBV19 combines with J gene TRBJ2-6; 8 bases line up with TRBD1. The ends lost 5 bases at V and 1 base at J; junction bases unmatched: 7. Looked up from germline, CDR1 is LNHDA and CDR2 is SQIVND (reference sequence). The CDR3 runs to 17 residues. Here the CDR3 DNA reads TGTGCCAGTAGTTCCGGGACAGGCCCTTCTGGGGCCAACGTCCTGACTTTC. It yields the protein CASSSGTGPSGANVLTF.

This clone was found a few times. The rearrangement uses TRBV7-3 and TRBJ1-3; 8 nucleotides match TRBD1. Germline-derived CDR1 and CDR2 are SGHTA and FQGTGA. J gave up 0 bases and V 1 base, and 8 bases lay outside the gene matches. The CDR3 is 18 amino acids. CDR3 nucleotides: TGTGCCAGCAGCTTAAGGGCAGGGGGCGCGGACTCTGGAAACACCATATATTTT. This gives the protein CASSLRAGGADSGNTIYF.

This clone is a singleton in its sample. This sequence joins TRBV28 and TRBJ1-4, with 9 bases matching TRBD1. This CDR3 is 15 amino acids long. V was clipped by 4 bases and J by 8 bases; unmatched bases: 8. Germline assignment: CDR1 MDHEN and CDR2 SYDVKM. Here the CDR3 reads CASSSSGTGREKLFF. As DNA, the CDR3 is TGTGCCAGCAGTTCCTCCGGGACAGGGAGGGAAAAACTGTTTTTT.

This chain uses TRBV7-8 with TRBJ1-5; D possibly corresponds to TRBD1 (6 bases). Germline V gives CDR1 SGHVS, CDR2 FQNEAQ. The length of the CDR3 is 18 residues. Trimming removed 2 bases from V and 2 bases from J, with 19 bases in between. CDR3 coding DNA: TGTGCCAGCAGCTTACGTTCCTTACAGGGTACGGGCAATCAGCCCCAGCATTTT. Encoded protein: CASSLRSLQGTGNQPQHF.

The chain recombines TRBV19 with TRBJ1-5; D may be TRBD1 (5 bases). V was trimmed by 5 bases and J by 6 bases, leaving 14 bases between them. The CDR3 runs to 14 residues. Germline CDR1 LNHDA, CDR2 SQIVND (reference sequence). CDR3: CASSPSEGTQPQHF. CDR3 DNA: TGTGCCAGTAGTCCCTCGGAGGGGACTCAGCCCCAGCATTTT. The complete variable domain, with remaining parts taken from reference TRBV19 and TRBJ1-5, reads DGGITQSPKYLFRKEGQNVTLSCEQNLNHDAMYWYRQDPGQGLRLIYYSQIVNDFQKGDIAEGYSVSREKKESFPLTVTSAQKNPTAFYLCASSPSEGTQPQHFGDGTRLSIL.

This chain joins TRBV9 and TRBJ1-1, with D tentatively TRBD1 (5 bases). This CDR3 spans 14 amino acids. Per the germline V gene, CDR1 is SGDLS and CDR2 is YYNGEE. V was clipped by 3 bases and J by 5 bases, with 14 bases between them. The CDR3: CASSALTGGTEAFF. DNA for the CDR3: TGTGCCAGCAGCGCCTTGACGGGGGGGACTGAAGCTTTCTTT.

The chain links TRBV25-1 to TRBJ1-2; perhaps TRBD1 as D (6 bases). This CDR3 is 14 amino acids long. Germline V gene lookup returns CDR1 MGHDK and CDR2 SYGVNS. V was cut by 2 bases and J by 6 bases, with 13 bases left in between. The CDR3 bases are TGTGCCAGCAGTGAAGGCACAGGGAAGCATGGCTACACCTTC. Amino acid sequence: CASSEGTGKHGYTF.

The genes are TRBV27 and TRBJ1-2, with 8 nucleotides matching TRBD1. The CDR3 runs 13 residues. Looked up from germline, CDR1 is MNHEY and CDR2 is SMNVEV (reference sequence). V trimming: 6 bases; J trimming: 2 bases; junction bases outside the gene matches: 2. This CDR3 is CASSRGRNYGYTF. The CDR3 nucleotides read TGTGCCAGCAGCAGGGGGCGCAACTATGGCTACACCTTC.

This chain links TRBV18 with TRBJ2-1; TRBD1 matches at 8 bases. CDR1 KGHSH and CDR2 LQKENI come from the germline V gene. The CDR3 is 18 residues long. V shed 3 bases and J 10 bases; nucleotides not matched to a gene: 20. The CDR3 DNA reads as TGTGCCAGCTCACCGCGTCCCGGGACAGGTTCCGCTCCGGCCGAGCAGTTCTTC. Its translation: CASSPRPGTGSAPAEQFF.

This clone was observed a handful of times. The chain couples TRBV10-3 to TRBJ2-7; tentative D call: TRBD2 (5 bases). The CDR3 runs 14 residues. V was pared by 3 bases and J by 5 bases, with 14 bases between. CDR1 ENHRY and CDR2 SYGVKD come from the germline V gene. CDR3 coding DNA: TGTGCCATCAGTGACAGCCGGGGAATGGACGAGCAGTACTTC. Protein: CAISDSRGMDEQYF.

The chain carries TRBV2 and TRBJ2-1; 9 bases align to TRBD2. The CDR3 spans 16 residues. V dropped 4 bases and J dropped 3; count of bases not matched to a gene: 7. Looked up from germline, CDR1 is SNHLY and CDR2 is FYNNEI. The CDR3 spells CASSVRGSGGYNEQFF. DNA for the CDR3: TGTGCCAGCAGTGTAAGAGGTAGCGGGGGCTACAATGAGCAGTTCTTC.

The chain links TRBV19 to TRBJ2-3; 9 positions agree with TRBD1. Losses at the gene ends were 6 bases for V and 4 bases for J; bases not matched to a gene: 8. This CDR3 region has 15 residues. CDR1 is LNHDA, CDR2 SQIVND, per germline (reference sequence). The CDR3 protein is CASSSDRGVADTQYF. DNA of the CDR3: TGTGCCAGTAGCTCGGACAGGGGCGTTGCAGATACGCAGTATTTT.

This chain links TRBV27 with TRBJ1-1, with D possibly being TRBD1 (6 bases). Trimming took off 5 bases at V and 8 bases at J, with 24 bases between the two ends. The germline gives CDR1 MNHEY, CDR2 SMNVEV (reference sequence). The CDR3 is made up of 16 amino acids. CDR3 coding DNA: TGTGCCAGCAGTCCGTCATCTACAGGGAGCTACCTAGAAGCTTTCTTT. This codes for CASSPSSTGSYLEAFF.

This clone has only a few counts. The J gene is TRBJ2-7, the V gene TRBV2; 8 positions agree with TRBD2. The CDR3 extends over 14 amino acids. The J segment lost 2 bases and the V segment lost 6 bases, leaving 6 bases of the junction unmatched. CDR1 is SNHLY, CDR2 FYNNEI, per germline. The CDR3, as DNA: TGTGCCAGCAGGGATAGCGGGAAGGCCTACGAGCAGTACTTC. Amino acids: CASRDSGKAYEQYF. The full variable domain, completed using reference TRBV2 and TRBJ2-7, is EPEVTQTPSHQVTQMGQEVILRCVPISNHLYFYWYRQILGQKVEFLVSFYNNEISEKSEIFDDQFSVERPDGSNFTLKIRSTKLEDSAMYFCASRDSGKAYEQYFGPGTRLTVT.